A single sample gave rise to the 8 T cell receptor beta chains below, sequenced in a study of a mutant IDH1 vaccine in newly diagnosed glioma. For these TCRs, the target antigens are not known. Described time point: week 23, last vaccination. The content of each vaccine dose was 300 ug of mutant IDH1 20-mer peptide, and topical imiquimod accompanied it. Clones were read by immunoSEQ multiplex PCR, and TCRdb kept only the in-frame ones, dropping some. The table has under 70,000 clones, 84% seen once. Source: PBMCs, taken from a glioma patient whose treatment included an IDH1 peptide vaccine. These TCRs come from a man aged 18 to 29 with glioma.

The chain has TRBV6-6 and TRBJ2-2; D not resolved. CDR1 is MNHNY, CDR2 SVGAGI, per germline (reference sequence). V lost 9 bases and J 2 bases, leaving 13 bases between the germline ends. The CDR3 runs to 14 residues. CDR3 residues: CASVWPDNTGELFF. Here the CDR3 DNA reads TGTGCCAGTGTCTGGCCGGATAACACCGGGGAGCTGTTTTTT.

This clone was detected only once. This chain uses TRBV4-3 with TRBJ2-7, with no clear D. Germline CDR1 is LGHNA and CDR2 is YSLEER. The CDR3 consists of 15 residues. V lost 0 bases and J 6 bases, leaving 15 bases between the germline ends. The CDR3 here is CASSQDIETMVEQYF. CDR3 nucleotide sequence: TGCGCCAGCAGCCAAGACATAGAGACGATGGTCGAGCAGTACTTC.

This chain uses TRBV19 with TRBJ2-1, with 10 bases fitting TRBD1. Germline V gene lookup returns CDR1 LNHDA and CDR2 SQIVND (reference sequence). V lost 7 bases, J lost 3 bases, and 6 bases stayed unmatched. The CDR3 totals 15 residues. The CDR3 region is CASNRRDRGYNEQFF. The CDR3 nucleotides read TGTGCCAGTAACCGCCGGGACAGGGGCTACAATGAGCAGTTCTTC.

This sequence joins TRBV5-5 and TRBJ1-5; TRBD1 is a possible D gene (5 bases). Deletions cut 1 base from V and 2 bases from J, with 10 bases between. Germline values: CDR1 SGHKS, CDR2 YYEKEE (reference sequence). This CDR3 comprises 15 residues. CDR3 in amino acids: CASSLQGGGNQPQHF. CDR3 nucleotides: TGTGCCAGCAGCTTGCAGGGAGGCGGCAATCAGCCCCAGCATTTT. Using reference TRBV5-5 and TRBJ1-5 for the parts outside the CDR3, the full variable domain is DAGVTQSPTHLIKTRGQQVTLRCSPISGHKSVSWYQQVLGQGPQFIFQYYEKEERGRGNFPDRFSARQFPNYSSELNVNALLLGDSALYLCASSLQGGGNQPQHFGDGTRLSIL.

This sequence joins TRBV5-4 and TRBJ1-1, with a tentative D call TRBD1 (5 bases). The CDR3 loop spans 17 amino acids. With 2 bases removed from V and 2 bases from J, the gap between germline ends came to 19 bases. Germline V gene sequence: CDR1 SGHNT, CDR2 YYREEE (reference sequence). As DNA, the CDR3 is TGTGCCAGCAGCTTTTTAGGGGCGTACAACTTAAACACTGAAGCTTTCTTT. Protein sequence: CASSFLGAYNLNTEAFF.

The V gene is TRBV6-5, the J gene TRBJ1-2, with 7 bases identical to TRBD1. Germline lookup yields CDR1 MNHEY and CDR2 SVGAGI. V trimming: 5 bases; J trimming: 4 bases; junction bases outside the gene matches: 1. This CDR3 spans 12 amino acids. In DNA, the CDR3 is TGTGCCAGCAGTCGGGACAGCTATGGCTACACCTTC. Encoded protein: CASSRDSYGYTF.

This rearrangement joins TRBV13 to TRBJ1-1; D unresolved. The CDR3 covers 12 residues. V was pared by 2 bases and J by 6 bases, with 7 bases between. Germline V gene data show CDR1 as PRHDT and CDR2 as FYEKMQ (reference sequence). The CDR3 is CASSLHSAEAFF. DNA for the CDR3: TGTGCCAGCAGCTTACACTCGGCTGAAGCTTTCTTT.

V gene TRBV25-1 combines with J gene TRBJ2-1; TRBD1 agrees at 8 bases. CDR3 size: 15 residues. V dropped 6 bases and J dropped 3; count of bases not matched to a gene: 7. Germline-derived CDR1 and CDR2 are MGHDK and SYGVNS. CDR3 in amino acids: CASRTTGAHYNEQFF. CDR3 bases: TGTGCCAGCAGGACGACAGGGGCCCACTACAATGAGCAGTTCTTC.